These 3 T cell receptor beta chains share one sample of origin, sequenced in a study of blood T cells in healthy people across ages. Primers used in a second PCR of roughly 6 to 12 cycles were a sample-barcoded 5' primer and a J-beta primer mix. TCRdb itself ran the 5' RACE reads through MiXCR, one entry per CDR3 protein. The sample carries fewer than 900,000 distinct CDR3 sequences, 40% to 45% recorded once. The sample consisted of blood. These receptors were taken from an older woman in good health.

This clonotype was observed a single time. The V and J genes are TRBV9 and TRBJ2-2; D is undetermined. This CDR3 is 16 amino acids long. V shed 2 bases and J shed 4 bases, with 15 bases lying between them. The germline V gene encodes CDR1 SGDLS and CDR2 YYNGEE. The CDR3 nucleotides are TGTGCCAGCAGCGTCGGGCCTGACACCTTCACCGGGGAGCTGTTTTTT. Protein sequence: CASSVGPDTFTGELFF.

Note on this clonotype: A much more abundant neighbour one base away suggests this may be a read error. The V and J genes are TRBV7-2 and TRBJ2-5, with D perhaps TRBD2 (6 bases). Germline assignment: CDR1 SGHTA and CDR2 FQGNSA. The CDR3 has 14 residues. The V and J ends lost 5 bases and 2 bases respectively, with 12 bases between them. The CDR3 spells CASSVTGLQETQYF. The CDR3 region has the DNA TGTGCCAGCAGCGTTACGGGACTTCAAGAGACCCAGTACTTC.

This clonotype was seen only a few times. The genes are TRBV7-9 and TRBJ2-5, with TRBD2 matching over 8 bases. The V gene end was trimmed by 0 bases and the J gene end by 5 bases; junction bases not matched to a gene: 11. The germline V gene encodes CDR1 SEHNR and CDR2 FQNEAQ (reference sequence). The CDR3 contains 17 residues. CDR3 protein: CASSLASGGTPGETQYF. CDR3 DNA: TGTGCCAGCAGCTTAGCCAGCGGGGGAACCCCTGGCGAGACCCAGTACTTC.